The present T cell receptor beta chain was sequenced within a study of cytomegalovirus exposure and HLA in healthy donors. General study points: Association with HLA alleles at 0.05 false discovery rate was found for around 15,000 TCR beta sequences in a later analysis. The majority of CMV-associated TCR beta chains were reported as apparently HLA-restricted in a later analysis. For most TCR beta V segments, an earlier analysis put the productive rate at about 87% or about 30% of the time. The investigators catalogued some 150 TCR beta chains as cytomegalovirus-associated.

The primer mix had 60 Vbeta and 13 Jbeta primers. Clones were sequenced by immunoSEQ multiplex PCR, and TCRdb holds only the in-frame ones, with some missing. The sample shows 150,000 to 200,000 clones, roughly 80% of them seen only once. Turning to this clone: The antigen remains unidentified.

Germline V gene lookup returns CDR1 MNHNS and CDR2 SASEGT. Deletions cut 4 bases from V and 9 bases from J, with 13 bases between. CDR3 size: 13 residues. The material sequenced was PBMCs. V and J are TRBV6-1 and TRBJ1-3; D is uncertain. The sequence came from a female donor in good health and CMV-seronegative. CDR3 protein: CASSVPPSGTIYF. The DNA of the CDR3 is TGTGCCAGCAGTGTACCCCCGTCCGGCACCATATATTTT.